This TCR beta chain was captured in a study of T cells in Graves' hyperthyroidism and ophthalmopathy. TCR beta CDR3 regions were amplified from RNA transcripts. The HTBI primer set drove a first-round RT-PCR of the TCR CDR3. A single record per CDR3 protein comes from TCRdb applying MiXCR to the multiplex PCR reads. The sample consists of over 700,000 distinct CDR3 sequences, 30% to 40% of them appearing once. After removal of 2 bases from V and 1 base from J, the junction contained 7 bases not matched to a gene. The CDR3 contains 16 residues. Germline V gene lookup returns CDR1 MNHNS and CDR2 SASEGT.

What was sequenced was blood. This chain joins TRBV6-1 and TRBJ1-1, with 7 bases aligning to TRBD1. This TCR came from a woman aged 40 to 55 with Graves' hyperthyroidism. This CDR3 is CASSEYGGQKNTEAFF. CDR3 DNA sequence: TGTGCCAGCAGTGAATACGGGGGACAGAAGAACACTGAAGCTTTCTTT.